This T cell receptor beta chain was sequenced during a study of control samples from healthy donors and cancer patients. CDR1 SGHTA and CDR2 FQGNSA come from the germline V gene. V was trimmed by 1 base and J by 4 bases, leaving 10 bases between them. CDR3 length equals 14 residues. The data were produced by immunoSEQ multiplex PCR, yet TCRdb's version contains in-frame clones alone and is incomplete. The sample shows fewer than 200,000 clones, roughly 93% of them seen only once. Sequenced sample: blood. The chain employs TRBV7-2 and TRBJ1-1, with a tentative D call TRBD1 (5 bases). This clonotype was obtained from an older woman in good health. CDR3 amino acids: CASSLVARATEAFF. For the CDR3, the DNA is TGTGCCAGCAGCTTAGTTGCCAGGGCCACTGAAGCTTTCTTT. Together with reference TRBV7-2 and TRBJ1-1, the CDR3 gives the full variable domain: GAGVSQSPSNKVTEKGKDVELRCDPISGHTALYWYRQSLGQGLEFLIYFQGNSAPDKSGLPSDRFSAERTGGSVSTLTIQRTQQEDSAVYLCASSLVARATEAFFGQGTRLTVV.